The next 30 T cell receptor beta chains were all read from a single sample in a study of a mutant IDH1 vaccine in newly diagnosed glioma. Time point defined: baseline, week 1 (first vaccination visit). Specified treatment: pre-vaccination baseline after standard-of-care therapy. Here immunoSEQ multiplex PCR was the method, and the copy in TCRdb shows in-frame clones only, minus some. The table shows roughly 86,000 clones, with over 75% occurring only once. Source: PBMCs, taken from a glioma patient treated with radiotherapy, temozolomide or both. The receptors were sampled from a man aged 35 to 55 with glioma.

This chain uses TRBV10-3 with TRBJ2-7, with 8 bases aligning to TRBD1. Germline V gene lookup returns CDR1 ENHRY and CDR2 SYGVKD. J lost 4 bases, V lost 6 bases, and 8 bases had no gene match. The CDR3 is 14 amino acids. The CDR3 bases are TGTGCCATCAGCAGACAGGGGCCGCCATACGAGCAGTACTTC. Its translation: CAISRQGPPYEQYF.

The chain carries TRBV30 and TRBJ2-7; 7 bases line up with TRBD1. CDR3 length: 11 amino acids. The V segment lost 4 bases and the J segment 11 bases; nucleotides outside the gene matches: 8. In germline, CDR1 is GTSNPN, CDR2 SVGIG (reference sequence). As DNA, the CDR3 is TGTGCCTGGACCGCCGGGGACAGAAAGTACTTC. This gives the protein CAWTAGDRKYF.

The chain is built from TRBV2 and TRBJ1-5; the match to TRBD1 covers 7 bases. Germline CDR1 reads SNHLY; CDR2 reads FYNNEI. CDR3 length equals 15 residues. Trimming at V came to 5 bases and at J to 0 bases, leaving 4 bases not matched to a gene. CDR3 coding DNA: TGTGCCAGCAGTTTCCGGGACAGTAGCAATCAGCCCCAGCATTTT. It encodes CASSFRDSSNQPQHF.

The chain carries TRBV5-6 and TRBJ1-2; 7 nucleotides align to TRBD1. V trimming: 4 bases; J trimming: 4 bases; junction bases outside the gene matches: 16. Germline CDR1 SGHDT, CDR2 YYEEEE. The CDR3 extends over 17 amino acids. The CDR3 is CASSSNRGRGSSYGYTF. The CDR3 nucleotides read TGTGCCAGCAGCAGTAACAGGGGACGCGGCTCTAGCTATGGCTACACCTTC.

The chain uses TRBV6-1 and TRBJ2-2; D unresolved. The CDR3 spans 16 residues. The germline V gene encodes CDR1 MNHNS and CDR2 SASEGT. Between the trimmed V and J ends, which lost 0 bases and 4 bases, there was a span of 12 bases. DNA of the CDR3: TGTGCCAGCAGTGAAGCAAGTGGGCTCACCACCGGGGAGCTGTTTTTT. Protein product: CASSEASGLTTGELFF.

This rearrangement joins TRBV30 to TRBJ2-7, with D maybe TRBD1 (7 bases). The germline V and J ends were trimmed by 7 bases and 4 bases, with 11 bases remaining between them. The CDR3 length is 11 residues. Germline V gene sequence: CDR1 GTSNPN, CDR2 SVGIG (reference sequence). The CDR3 sequence is CASGGLYEQYF. The CDR3 nucleotides are TGTGCCTCAGGGGGGTTATACGAGCAGTACTTC. Full variable domain (missing parts from reference TRBV30 and TRBJ2-7): SQTIHQWPATLVQPVGSPLSLECTVEGTSNPNLYWYRQAAGRGLQLLFYSVGIGQISSEVPQNLSASRPQDRQFILSSKKLLLSDSGFYLCASGGLYEQYFGPGTRLTVT.

The J gene is TRBJ2-3, the V gene TRBV28; D might be TRBD1 (5 bases). CDR3 length equals 15 residues. The V end was cut by 2 bases, the J end by 1 base, with 10 bases between. Germline assignment: CDR1 MDHEN and CDR2 SYDVKM. For the CDR3, the DNA is TGTGCCAGCAGTTTACAGGGATCAGGCACAGATACGCAGTATTTT. As protein: CASSLQGSGTDTQYF.

The chain has TRBV4-3 and TRBJ2-2, with TRBD2 identical over 14 bases. J lost 0 bases, V lost 2 bases, and 5 bases had no gene match. The CDR3 is made up of 19 amino acids. CDR1 is LGHNA and CDR2 is YSLEER in the germline V gene. The CDR3 DNA is TGCGCCAGCAGCCAATCCGGGACTAGCGGGAGAGCGAACACCGGGGAGCTGTTTTTT. Translating gives CASSQSGTSGRANTGELFF.

This chain connects TRBV28 to TRBJ2-7; D gene uncertain. The CDR3 totals 11 residues. Trimming took off 7 bases at V and 2 bases at J, with 6 bases between the two ends. CDR1 and CDR2 (germline): MDHEN, SYDVKM. The CDR3 DNA follows: TGTGCCAGCACCGACACCTACGAGCAGTACTTC. Protein: CASTDTYEQYF.

V gene TRBV19 combines with J gene TRBJ1-4, with a possible D match to TRBD1 (5 bases). The CDR3 has 15 residues. V gave up 7 bases and J gave up 4 bases, with 16 bases separating them. Germline lookup yields CDR1 LNHDA and CDR2 SQIVND (reference sequence). CDR3 nucleotides: TGTGCCAGTACCCAGGGCGGGGATTATAATGAAAAACTGTTTTTT. Its protein product is CASTQGGDYNEKLFF.

The chain couples TRBV7-3 to TRBJ2-1; possibly TRBD1 for D (6 bases). V was shortened by 5 bases and J by 2 bases, with 16 bases between the two germline ends. The CDR3 covers 16 residues. The germline V gene has CDR1 SGHTA and CDR2 FQGTGA. The CDR3 loop is CASSRSNRATYNEQFF. The CDR3, as DNA: TGTGCCAGCAGCCGCAGTAACAGGGCCACCTACAATGAGCAGTTCTTC.

V and J are TRBV11-2 and TRBJ2-1, with D possibly being TRBD1 or TRBD2 (5 bases each). The CDR3 totals 15 residues. CDR1 is SGHAT, CDR2 FQNNGV, per germline. V was cut by 4 bases and J by 6 bases, with 16 bases left in between. CDR3 loop: CASSYRDRRGNEQFF. The CDR3 DNA is TGTGCCAGCAGCTACCGGGACCGAAGGGGCAATGAGCAGTTCTTC.

The CDR3 DNA follows: TGTGCCAGTAGTATTCAGCCAGGAAATTCACCCCTCCACTTT. It yields the protein CASSIQPGNSPLHF. The rearrangement uses TRBV19 and TRBJ1-6; D is unresolved. Germline V gene lookup returns CDR1 LNHDA and CDR2 SQIVND (reference sequence). This CDR3 contains 14 residues. Trimming cost V 3 bases and J 7 bases, with 10 bases left between them.

The chain carries TRBV4-3 and TRBJ2-3, with 12 bases matching TRBD1. This CDR3 is 18 amino acids long. The germline CDR1 and CDR2 sequences are LGHNA and YSLEER. V dropped 0 bases and J dropped 6; count of bases not matched to a gene: 10. The CDR3 reads CASSQDLPGQGAADTQYF. CDR3 nucleotide sequence: TGCGCCAGCAGCCAAGATCTACCGGGACAGGGGGCAGCGGATACGCAGTATTTT.

The CDR3 sequence: CSVDSMEETQYF. The CDR3, as DNA: TGCAGCGTTGACTCTATGGAGGAGACCCAGTACTTC. The chain links TRBV29-1 to TRBJ2-5; D gene ambiguous. The CDR3 loop spans 12 amino acids. Trimming pared 3 bases from V and 5 bases from J, leaving 10 bases between. CDR1 and CDR2 from the germline V gene are SQVTM and ANQGSEA.

This chain joins TRBV10-2 and TRBJ2-3; 8 bases are shared with TRBD2. There are 15 residues in the CDR3. V lost 8 bases to trimming and J lost 0 bases; unmatched junction nucleotides: 7. Germline assignment: CDR1 WSHSY and CDR2 SAAADI. CDR3 in DNA: TGCGCCAGCCGCAGACTAGCGACTAGCACAGATACGCAGTATTTT. Amino acids: CASRRLATSTDTQYF.

The genes are TRBV5-6 and TRBJ1-1; D call uncertain. Germline lookup yields CDR1 SGHDT and CDR2 YYEEEE. The CDR3 loop spans 14 amino acids. V lost 0 bases and J lost 0, with 6 bases in between. The CDR3 sequence is CASSLGGMNTEAFF. As DNA, the CDR3 is TGTGCCAGCAGCTTGGGGGGAATGAACACTGAAGCTTTCTTT.

The chain has TRBV5-1 and TRBJ2-7; 13 bases fit TRBD2. Germline CDR1 reads SGHRS; CDR2 reads YFSETQ. J lost 0 bases, V lost 0 bases, and 6 bases had no gene match. This CDR3 has 18 amino acids. The CDR3 DNA reads as TGCGCCAGCAGCTTGGGGGGGACTAGCGGGGCTCCCTCCTACGAGCAGTACTTC. Translation gives CASSLGGTSGAPSYEQYF.

The genes are TRBV2 and TRBJ2-7; weak D call: TRBD2 (5 bases). CDR1 is SNHLY and CDR2 is FYNNEI in the germline V gene. Trimming stripped 6 bases from V and 2 bases from J, with 11 bases between. This CDR3 region has 13 residues. The CDR3 spells CASRWGVPYEQYF. The CDR3 DNA follows: TGTGCCAGCAGATGGGGAGTGCCCTACGAGCAGTACTTC. The entire variable domain, with the rest obtained from reference TRBV2 and TRBJ2-7, is as follows: EPEVTQTPSHQVTQMGQEVILRCVPISNHLYFYWYRQILGQKVEFLVSFYNNEISEKSEIFDDQFSVERPDGSNFTLKIRSTKLEDSAMYFCASRWGVPYEQYFGPGTRLTVT.

V is TRBV10-1 and J is TRBJ2-7; 8 bases fit TRBD1. The CDR3 is 14 amino acids. The J segment lost 3 bases and the V segment lost 0 bases, leaving 1 base of the junction unmatched. The germline V gene encodes CDR1 WNHNN and CDR2 SYGVQD (reference sequence). The CDR3 DNA is TGCGCCAGCAGTGAGTCGGGGACAGGCTACGAGCAGTACTTC. Translation: CASSESGTGYEQYF.

This clone has a single count. This rearrangement joins TRBV28 to TRBJ1-3; no clear D. The length of the CDR3 is 15 residues. The V end lost 7 bases, the J end lost 0 bases, and 13 bases lay between the germline ends. Germline V CDR1 and CDR2: MDHEN, SYDVKM. The CDR3 loop is CASTPGIYSGNTIYF. As DNA, the CDR3 is TGTGCCAGCACCCCCGGCATTTACTCTGGAAACACCATATATTTT.

The gene calls are TRBV10-3 and TRBJ2-1, with D tentatively TRBD2 (6 bases). With 2 bases removed from V and 0 bases from J, the gap between germline ends came to 11 bases. This CDR3 region has 16 residues. Germline CDR1 reads ENHRY; CDR2 reads SYGVKD. CDR3 in DNA: TGTGCCATCAGTGAGCCGGGACTCTACTCCTACAATGAGCAGTTCTTC. Its protein product is CAISEPGLYSYNEQFF.

The chain links TRBV14 to TRBJ1-6, with D possibly being TRBD1 (5 bases). Germline assignment: CDR1 SGHDN and CDR2 FVKESK. This CDR3 is built from 15 residues. Trimming took 1 base from V and 7 from J, leaving 11 bases between them. The CDR3 reads CASSQGLGGNSPLHF. DNA of the CDR3: TGTGCCAGCAGCCAAGGTCTCGGGGGGAATTCACCCCTCCACTTT.

This chain connects TRBV19 to TRBJ2-5; D is undetermined. The V and J ends lost 1 base and 1 base respectively, with 10 bases between them. This CDR3 is built from 15 residues. Germline-derived CDR1 and CDR2 are LNHDA and SQIVND (reference sequence). The CDR3 spells CASSIVRASQETQYF. CDR3 sequence (DNA): TGTGCCAGTAGTATAGTTAGGGCATCCCAAGAGACCCAGTACTTC.

The chain uses TRBV7-8 and TRBJ2-7; TRBD2 aligns across 10 bases. Germline V gives CDR1 SGHVS, CDR2 FQNEAQ. The CDR3 is 15 amino acids. With V trimmed by 2 bases and J by 3 bases, 4 bases remained unmatched. This CDR3 reads CASSLTPSGSYEQYF. The CDR3 nucleotides read TGTGCCAGCAGCTTAACTCCTAGCGGGAGCTACGAGCAGTACTTC.

The chain links TRBV15 to TRBJ1-6; weak D call: TRBD1 (5 bases). The CDR3 consists of 15 residues. Germline V gene lookup returns CDR1 LNHNV and CDR2 YYDKDF (reference sequence). The V end lost 0 bases, the J end lost 10 bases, and 13 bases lay between the germline ends. For the CDR3, the DNA is TGTGCCACCAGCAGAGATCAGGGAGTGGGGTCACCCCTCCACTTT. Translating gives CATSRDQGVGSPLHF. Full variable domain (rest looked up from reference TRBV15 and TRBJ1-6): DAMVIQNPRYQVTQFGKPVTLSCSQTLNHNVMYWYQQKSSQAPKLLFHYYDKDFNNEADTPDNFQSRRPNTSFCFLDIRSPGLGDTAMYLCATSRDQGVGSPLHFGNGTRLTVT.

J is TRBJ2-1 and V is TRBV10-3; the match to TRBD1 covers 12 bases. V was clipped by 7 bases and J by 8 bases; unmatched bases: 9. CDR3 length: 15 amino acids. CDR1 is ENHRY and CDR2 is SYGVKD in the germline V gene. The CDR3 reads CAIMDGTGGFYEQFF. Written as DNA, the CDR3 is TGTGCCATCATGGACGGGACAGGGGGCTTCTATGAGCAGTTCTTC.

The chain has TRBV25-1 and TRBJ2-5; 10 bases align to TRBD2. Matching the DNA end better, TRBJ2-7 makes the J call doubtful. This CDR3 spans 14 amino acids. Germline CDR1 reads MGHDK; CDR2 reads SYGVNS. The CDR3 DNA follows: TGTGCCAGCAGTTGGGGACTAGCGCCTGGCGAGCAGTACTTC. It specifies CASSWGLAPGEQYF.

V gene TRBV19 combines with J gene TRBJ1-1; no firm D call. Germline V lookup: CDR1 LNHDA, CDR2 SQIVND (reference sequence). Trimming took off 5 bases at V and 2 bases at J, with 9 bases between the two ends. The CDR3 has 13 amino acids. Here the CDR3 reads CASSAQFNTEAFF. DNA for the CDR3: TGTGCCAGTAGTGCCCAGTTTAACACTGAAGCTTTCTTT.

V is TRBV4-2 and J is TRBJ2-6; 11 positions agree with TRBD2. V shed 5 bases and J 0 bases; nucleotides not matched to a gene: 6. The CDR3 contains 18 residues. Germline lookup yields CDR1 LGHNA and CDR2 YNFKEQ. The CDR3 DNA reads as TGTGCCAGCAGCGCCTTTAGCGGGAGGGGCTCTGGGGCCAACGTCCTGACTTTC. Its translation: CASSAFSGRGSGANVLTF.